One T cell receptor beta chain is described in this entry. What it recognizes is unknown. Assay used: immunoSEQ multiplex PCR; TCRdb lists only in-frame clones, some missing. The sample contains approximately 30,000 clones, over 65% of which appear only once. The entry originates in a study of Tregs in tolerant kidney transplant recipients. Across the whole study: Antibodies separated recipient from donor cells.

Germline lookup yields CDR1 SGHAT and CDR2 FQNNGV. CDR3 length equals 11 residues. The V end was cut by 3 bases, the J end by 0 bases, with 0 bases between. The chain employs TRBV11-2 and TRBJ2-7; D gene uncertain. The sequence was collected from a human donor in good health. Sequences were obtained from Tregs from blood cultured with allogeneic cells. The CDR3 region has the DNA TGTGCCAGCAGCTTCTCCTACGAGCAGTACTTC. Its translation: CASSFSYEQYF.